The 3 T cell receptor beta chains listed next were all sequenced from one sample in a study of glioma-infiltrating T cells. The iRepertoire nested amplicon-rescue multiplex PCR amplified TCR alpha and beta CDR3s from RNA. TCRdb itself ran the multiplex PCR reads through MiXCR, one entry per CDR3 protein. The sample contains roughly 100,000 distinct CDR3 sequences, roughly 40% of which appear only once. Sequencing was done on a sample of glioma tissue, nonneoplastic brain tissue, or PBMCs (not recorded which). The receptors originated from a human donor with low-grade glioma or glioblastoma, undergoing nonglioma brain surgery, or in good health (not recorded which).

This clonotype has a count of ten or more. This rearrangement joins TRBV7-2 to TRBJ2-2; D call uncertain. Germline CDR1 and CDR2: SGHTA and FQGNSA. The CDR3 has 12 amino acids. Trimming removed 5 bases at V and 3 bases at J, with 4 bases between. This CDR3 reads CASSLYTGELFF. CDR3 bases: TGTGCCAGCAGCCTATACACCGGGGAGCTGTTTTTT.

This clonotype was recorded at least ten times. The V call is TRBV28, the J call TRBJ2-7; 9 nucleotides match TRBD1. The CDR3 sequence is 12 residues long. J lost 10 bases, V lost 5 bases, and 6 bases had no gene match. Germline V gene sequence: CDR1 MDHEN, CDR2 SYDVKM. CDR3 nucleotide sequence: TGTGCCAGCAGTCCTCCGGGACAGGGACAGTACTTC. Translating gives CASSPPGQGQYF. Supplemented by reference TRBV28 and TRBJ2-7, the full variable domain reads DVKVTQSSRYLVKRTGEKVFLECVQDMDHENMFWYRQDPGLGLRLIYFSYDVKMKEKGDIPEGYSVSREKKERFSLILESASTNQTSMYLCASSPPGQGQYFGPGTRLTVT.

This clonotype was recorded once. Just one base apart from a much larger clone, this may be a read error. The DNA for the CDR3 is TGTGCCAGTAGTCCTTACTCAGGGGAGGGCACAAATACGCAGTATTTT. Translated, it gives CASSPYSGEGTNTQYF. This chain uses TRBV19 with TRBJ2-3, with D tentatively TRBD2 (7 bases). CDR1 and CDR2 (germline): LNHDA, SQIVND (reference sequence). The CDR3 is 16 amino acids.